The entry below gives a single T cell receptor (beta chain) sequence along with its context. Its antigen is as yet unknown. Only in-frame clones appear in the TCRdb table, and some are missing; sequencing was by immunoSEQ multiplex PCR. The sample lists approximately 110,000 clones, approximately 88% occurring once. CDR1 is SNHLY and CDR2 is FYNNEI in the germline V gene. V dropped 5 bases and J dropped 2 bases, with 9 bases sitting between them. This CDR3 comprises 13 residues. These data come from a study of T cell responses to AZD1222 COVID-19 vaccine. General study points: An increase in Spike-specific TCR breadth and depth was observed after two AZD1222 doses. Seropositive AZD1222 recipients at baseline numbered only 6 or 7.

The analysis combined second doses at about 4 or about 12 weeks. This sequence joins TRBV2 and TRBJ1-2; weak D call: TRBD1 (6 bases). The source was peripheral blood, collected 28 days after the second AZD1222 dose. This TCR came from an adult who received the AZD1222 COVID-19 vaccine. The CDR3 nucleotides are TGTGCCAGCAGTTCGACAGGAAACTATGGCTACACCTTC. It is translated as CASSSTGNYGYTF.